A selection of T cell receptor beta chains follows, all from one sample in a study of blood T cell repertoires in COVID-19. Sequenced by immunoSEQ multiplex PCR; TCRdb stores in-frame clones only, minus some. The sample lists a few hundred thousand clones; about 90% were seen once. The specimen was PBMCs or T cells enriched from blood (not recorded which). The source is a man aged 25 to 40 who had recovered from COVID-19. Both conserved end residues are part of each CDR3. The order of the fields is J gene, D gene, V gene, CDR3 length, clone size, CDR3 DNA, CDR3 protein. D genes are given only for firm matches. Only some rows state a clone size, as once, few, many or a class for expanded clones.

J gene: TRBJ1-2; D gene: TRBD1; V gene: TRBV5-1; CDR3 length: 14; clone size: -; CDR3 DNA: TGCGCCAGCAGCTTGGGACAGGGTGTCTATGGCTACACCTTC; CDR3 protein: CASSLGQGVYGYTF
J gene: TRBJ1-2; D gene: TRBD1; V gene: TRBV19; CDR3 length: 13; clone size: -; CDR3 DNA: TGTGCCAGTAGTCCCCGGGACAGCTATGGCTACACCTTC; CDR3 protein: CASSPRDSYGYTF
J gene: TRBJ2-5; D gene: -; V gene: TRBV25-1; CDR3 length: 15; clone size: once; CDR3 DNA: TGTGCCAGCAGTGACTCAGGGGGGCGGACTGAGACCCAGTACTTC; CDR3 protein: CASSDSGGRTETQYF
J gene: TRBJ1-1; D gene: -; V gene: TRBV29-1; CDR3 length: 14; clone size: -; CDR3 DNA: TGCAGCGTTGAATTGTGGGCCTCCGTTCCGAGAGCTTTCTTT; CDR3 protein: CSVELWASVPRAFF
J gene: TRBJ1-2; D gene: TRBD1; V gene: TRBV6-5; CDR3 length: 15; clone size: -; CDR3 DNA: TGTGCCAGCGGTAAAAACAGGGGGCAAGGCTATGGCTACACCTTC; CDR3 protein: CASGKNRGQGYGYTF
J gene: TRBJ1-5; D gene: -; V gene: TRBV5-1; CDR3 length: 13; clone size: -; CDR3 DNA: TGCGCCAGCAGCTTTGGGGGGTCTCAGCCCCAGCATTTT; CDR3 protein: CASSFGGSQPQHF
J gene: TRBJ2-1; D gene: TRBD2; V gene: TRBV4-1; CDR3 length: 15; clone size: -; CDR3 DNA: TGCGCCAGCAGCCAAGAGGGGGGACTAGCAGGTGAGCAGTTCTTC; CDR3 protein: CASSQEGGLAGEQFF
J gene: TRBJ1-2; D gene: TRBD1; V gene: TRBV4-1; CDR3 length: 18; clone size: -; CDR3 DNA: TGCGCCAGCAGCCAAGAACCTCCCACAGGGGGATATAGCTATGGCTACACCTTC; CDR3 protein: CASSQEPPTGGYSYGYTF
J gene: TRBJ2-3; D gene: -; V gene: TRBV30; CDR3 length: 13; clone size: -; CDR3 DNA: TGTGCCTGGAGCTTGACAGGCTCGGGTACGCAGTATTTT; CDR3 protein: CAWSLTGSGTQYF
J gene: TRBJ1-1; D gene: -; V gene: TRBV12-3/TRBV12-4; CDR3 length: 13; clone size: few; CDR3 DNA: TGTGCCAGCAGACCTACAGGGAACACTGAAGCTTTCTTT; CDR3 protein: CASRPTGNTEAFF
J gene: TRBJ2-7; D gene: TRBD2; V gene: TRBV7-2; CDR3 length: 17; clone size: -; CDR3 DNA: TGTGCCAGCAGCTATCCTACTAGCGGGGGGCCCTCTCGCGAGCAGTACTTC; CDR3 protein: CASSYPTSGGPSREQYF
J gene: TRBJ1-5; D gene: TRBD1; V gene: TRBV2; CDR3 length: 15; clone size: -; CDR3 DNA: TGTGCCAGCAGGTTGGACAGGGACGGCAATCAGCCCCAGCATTTT; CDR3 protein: CASRLDRDGNQPQHF
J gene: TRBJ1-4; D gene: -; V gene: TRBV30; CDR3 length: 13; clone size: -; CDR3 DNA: TGTGCCTGGAGTGTACAGCGGGGGGAAAAACTGTTTTTT; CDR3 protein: CAWSVQRGEKLFF
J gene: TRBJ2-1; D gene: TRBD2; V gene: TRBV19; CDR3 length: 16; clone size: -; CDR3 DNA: TGTGCCAGTAGTAAACTAGCGTCTAGCTCCTACAATGAGCAGTTCTTC; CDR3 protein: CASSKLASSSYNEQFF
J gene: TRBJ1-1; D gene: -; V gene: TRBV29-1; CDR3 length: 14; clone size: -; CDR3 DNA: TGCAGCGTTAAAATTCGGACAGTTTTTGATGGGGCTTTCTTT; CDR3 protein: CSVKIRTVFDGAFF
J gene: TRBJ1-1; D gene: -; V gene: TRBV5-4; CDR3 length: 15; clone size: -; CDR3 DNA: TGTGCCAGCAGCTTGACACAGGGTTCGAACACTGAAGCTTTCTTT; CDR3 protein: CASSLTQGSNTEAFF
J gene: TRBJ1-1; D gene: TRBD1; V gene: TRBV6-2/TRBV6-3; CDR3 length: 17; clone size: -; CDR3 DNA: TGTGCCAGCAGTTACTCGATCCTGGACAGGGGAAATACTGAAGCTTTCTTT; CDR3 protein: CASSYSILDRGNTEAFF
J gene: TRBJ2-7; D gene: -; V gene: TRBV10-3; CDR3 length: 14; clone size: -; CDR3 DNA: TGTGCCATCAGTGACGCGGCTAGCTCCTACGAGCAGTACTTC; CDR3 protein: CAISDAASSYEQYF
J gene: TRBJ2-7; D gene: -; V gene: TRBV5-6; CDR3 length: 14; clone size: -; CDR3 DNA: TGTGCCAGCAGCTTCCGAGACTTGGACTACGAGCAGTACTTC; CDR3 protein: CASSFRDLDYEQYF
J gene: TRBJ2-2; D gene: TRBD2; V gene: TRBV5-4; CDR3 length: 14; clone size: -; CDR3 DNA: TGTGCCAGCAGCTGGGACTACAACACCGGGGAGCTGTTTTTT; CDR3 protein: CASSWDYNTGELFF
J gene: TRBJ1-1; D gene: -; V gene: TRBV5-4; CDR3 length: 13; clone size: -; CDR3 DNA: TGTGCCTTCGGAAGGGGGGGGCCCACTGAAGCTTTCTTT; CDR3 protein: CAFGRGGPTEAFF
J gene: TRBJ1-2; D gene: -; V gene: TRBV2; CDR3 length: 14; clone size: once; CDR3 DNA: TGTGCCAGCAGTGATTTGGCAGGGATCTATGGCTACACCTTC; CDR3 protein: CASSDLAGIYGYTF
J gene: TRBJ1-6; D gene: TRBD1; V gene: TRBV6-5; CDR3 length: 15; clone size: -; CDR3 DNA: TGTGCCAGCAGTTACTCGGGACAGGCTTCCCTACCCCTCCACTTT; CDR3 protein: CASSYSGQASLPLHF
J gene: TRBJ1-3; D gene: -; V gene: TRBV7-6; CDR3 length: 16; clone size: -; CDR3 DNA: TGTGCCAGCAGCTTAGCGAGACGGAGCTCTGGAAACACCATATATTTT; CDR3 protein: CASSLARRSSGNTIYF
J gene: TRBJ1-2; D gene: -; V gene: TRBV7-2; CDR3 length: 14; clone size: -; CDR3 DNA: TGTGCCAGCAGCTCGGACAGCATGAACTATGGCTACACCTTC; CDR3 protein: CASSSDSMNYGYTF
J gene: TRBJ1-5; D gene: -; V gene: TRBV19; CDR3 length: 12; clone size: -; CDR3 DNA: TGTGCCAGTAAAACAGGGAATCAGCCCCAGCATTTT; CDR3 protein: CASKTGNQPQHF
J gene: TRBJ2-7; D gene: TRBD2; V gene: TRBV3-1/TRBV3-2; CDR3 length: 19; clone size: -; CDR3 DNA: TGTGCCAGCAGCCACGAACCTCTAGCGGGGGTTTTGAGCTCCTACGAGCAGTACTTC; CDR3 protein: CASSHEPLAGVLSSYEQYF
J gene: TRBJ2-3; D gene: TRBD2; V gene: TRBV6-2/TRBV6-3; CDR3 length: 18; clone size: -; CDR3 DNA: TGTGCCAGCAGTTTCCGGACTAGCGGGAGTTCTAGCACAGATACGCAGTATTTT; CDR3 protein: CASSFRTSGSSSTDTQYF
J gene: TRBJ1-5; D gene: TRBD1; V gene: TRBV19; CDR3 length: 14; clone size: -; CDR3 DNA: TGTGCCAGTAGTCCTAGACAGGGCGATCAGCCCCAGCATTTT; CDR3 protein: CASSPRQGDQPQHF
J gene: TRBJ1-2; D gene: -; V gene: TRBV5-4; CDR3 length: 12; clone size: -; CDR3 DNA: TGTGCCAGCAGCAGGGACATCTATGGCTACACCTTC; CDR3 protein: CASSRDIYGYTF
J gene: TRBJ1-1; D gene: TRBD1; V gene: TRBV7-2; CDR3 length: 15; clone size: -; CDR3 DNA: TGTGCCAGCAGCTTAGAGTACGGGACAGGGACTGAAGCTTTCTTT; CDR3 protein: CASSLEYGTGTEAFF
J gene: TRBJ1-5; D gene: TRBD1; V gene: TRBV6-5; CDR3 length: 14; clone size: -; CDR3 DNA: TGTGCCAGCAGCTGGGACAGAAAGGTCCAGCCCCAGCATTTT; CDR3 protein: CASSWDRKVQPQHF
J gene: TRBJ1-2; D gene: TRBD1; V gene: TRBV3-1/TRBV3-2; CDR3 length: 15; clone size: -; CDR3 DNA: TGTGCCAGCAGCTCCCTCGGACAGGGGGCGTCTGGCTACACCTTC; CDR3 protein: CASSSLGQGASGYTF
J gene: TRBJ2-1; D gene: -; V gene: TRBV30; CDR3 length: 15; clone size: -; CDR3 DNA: TGTGCCTGGAGGGGGACTCCCCCGATAAGTAATGAGCAGTTCTTC; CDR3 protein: CAWRGTPPISNEQFF
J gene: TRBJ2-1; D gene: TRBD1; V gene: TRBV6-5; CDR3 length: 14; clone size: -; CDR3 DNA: TGTGCCAGCAGCATGGACAGGTCCTACAATGAGCAGTTCTTC; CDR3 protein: CASSMDRSYNEQFF
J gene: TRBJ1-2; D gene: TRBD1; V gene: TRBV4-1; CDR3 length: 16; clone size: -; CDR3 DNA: TGCGCCAGCAGCCCTCGGTCGGGACAGGGACCTTATGGCTACACCTTC; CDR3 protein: CASSPRSGQGPYGYTF
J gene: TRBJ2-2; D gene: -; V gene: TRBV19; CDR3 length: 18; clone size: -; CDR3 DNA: TGTGCCAGTAGTATAGTTGGTACGGCAGGGTCGAACACCGGGGAGCTGTTTTTT; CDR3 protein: CASSIVGTAGSNTGELFF
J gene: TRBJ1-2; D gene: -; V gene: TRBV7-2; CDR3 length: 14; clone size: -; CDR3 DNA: TGTGCCAGCAGCTTAGGAGCGTCGGACTATGGCTACACCTTC; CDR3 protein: CASSLGASDYGYTF
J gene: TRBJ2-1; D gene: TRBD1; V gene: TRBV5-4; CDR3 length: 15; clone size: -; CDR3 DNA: TGTGCCAGCAGCACCAAACAGGGGGCAGATGGTGAGCAGTTCTTC; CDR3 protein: CASSTKQGADGEQFF
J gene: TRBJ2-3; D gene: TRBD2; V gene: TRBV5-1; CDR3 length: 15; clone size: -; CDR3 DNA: TGCGCCAGCAGCTTGACAGCGGGGGACTCAGATACGCAGTATTTT; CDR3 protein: CASSLTAGDSDTQYF
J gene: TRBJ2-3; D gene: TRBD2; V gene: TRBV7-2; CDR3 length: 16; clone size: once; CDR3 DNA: TGTGCCAGCAGCTTAGCGCCTAGCGGGGGCACAGATACGCAGTATTTT; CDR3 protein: CASSLAPSGGTDTQYF
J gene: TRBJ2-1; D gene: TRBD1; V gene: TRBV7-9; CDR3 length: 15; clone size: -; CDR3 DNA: TGTGCCAGCAGCCAGGGACAGGGGGTCCACAATGAGCAGTTCTTC; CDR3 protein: CASSQGQGVHNEQFF
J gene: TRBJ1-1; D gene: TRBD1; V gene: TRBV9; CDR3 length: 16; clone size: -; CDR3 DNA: TGTGCCAGCAGCGCCGGGACAGGTCCCGAGGGCACTGAAGCTTTCTTT; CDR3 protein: CASSAGTGPEGTEAFF
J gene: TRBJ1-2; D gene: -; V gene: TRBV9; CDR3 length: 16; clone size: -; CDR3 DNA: TGTGCCAGCAGCGTAGAGAGCCACCGAATTAACTATGGCTACACCTTC; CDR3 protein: CASSVESHRINYGYTF
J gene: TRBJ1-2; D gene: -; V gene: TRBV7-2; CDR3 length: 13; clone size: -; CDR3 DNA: TGTGCCAGCAGCTTAACTAGGGAAGATGGCTACACCTTC; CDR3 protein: CASSLTREDGYTF
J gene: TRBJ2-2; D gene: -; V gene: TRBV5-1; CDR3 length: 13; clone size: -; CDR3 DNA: TGCGCCAGCAGCTATTGGGAGTCCGGGGAGCTGTTTTTT; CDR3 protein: CASSYWESGELFF
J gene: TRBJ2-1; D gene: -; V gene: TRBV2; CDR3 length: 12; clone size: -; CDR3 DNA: TGTGCCAGCAGTGAAGCGGAGGGTGAGCAGTTCTTC; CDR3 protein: CASSEAEGEQFF
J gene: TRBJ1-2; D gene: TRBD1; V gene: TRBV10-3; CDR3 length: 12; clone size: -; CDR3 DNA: TGTGCCACCCGGACAGGGTCAGATGGCTACACCTTC; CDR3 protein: CATRTGSDGYTF
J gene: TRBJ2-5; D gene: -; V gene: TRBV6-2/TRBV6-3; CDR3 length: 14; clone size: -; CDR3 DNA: TGTGCCAGCAGTCAAGCGGAAGACCAAGAGACCCAGTACTTC; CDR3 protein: CASSQAEDQETQYF
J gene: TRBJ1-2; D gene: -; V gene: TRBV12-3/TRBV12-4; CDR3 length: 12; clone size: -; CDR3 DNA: TGTGCCAGCAGAATGAGTCCCTATGGCTACACCTTC; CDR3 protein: CASRMSPYGYTF
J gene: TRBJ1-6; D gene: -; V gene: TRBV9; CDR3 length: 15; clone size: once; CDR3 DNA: TGTGCCAGCAGCGTAGGGGCCGTAATGGGTTCACCCCTCCACTTT; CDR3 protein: CASSVGAVMGSPLHF